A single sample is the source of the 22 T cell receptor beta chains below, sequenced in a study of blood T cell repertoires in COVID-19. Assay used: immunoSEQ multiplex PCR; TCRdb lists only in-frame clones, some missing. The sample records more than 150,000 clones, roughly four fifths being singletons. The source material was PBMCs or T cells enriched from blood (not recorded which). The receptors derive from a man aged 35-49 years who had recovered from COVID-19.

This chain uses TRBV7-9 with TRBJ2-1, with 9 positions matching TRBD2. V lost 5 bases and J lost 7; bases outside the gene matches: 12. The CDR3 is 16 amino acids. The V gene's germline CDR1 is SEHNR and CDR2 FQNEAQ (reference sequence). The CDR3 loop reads CASSPIRRLAGNEQFF. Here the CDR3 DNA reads TGTGCCAGCAGCCCAATTAGAAGGCTAGCGGGAAATGAGCAGTTCTTC.

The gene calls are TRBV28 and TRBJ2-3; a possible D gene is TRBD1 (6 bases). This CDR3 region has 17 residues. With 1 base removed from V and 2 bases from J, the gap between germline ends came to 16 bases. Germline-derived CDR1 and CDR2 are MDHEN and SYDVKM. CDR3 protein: CASSLSTGTPTTDTQYF. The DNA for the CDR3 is TGTGCCAGCAGTTTATCCACCGGGACACCCACCACAGATACGCAGTATTTT.

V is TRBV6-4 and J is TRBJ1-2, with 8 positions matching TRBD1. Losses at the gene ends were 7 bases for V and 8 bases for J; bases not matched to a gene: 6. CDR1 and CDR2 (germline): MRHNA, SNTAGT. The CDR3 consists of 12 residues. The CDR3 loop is CASNLTGDGYTF. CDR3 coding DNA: TGTGCCAGCAACCTGACAGGGGACGGCTACACCTTC.

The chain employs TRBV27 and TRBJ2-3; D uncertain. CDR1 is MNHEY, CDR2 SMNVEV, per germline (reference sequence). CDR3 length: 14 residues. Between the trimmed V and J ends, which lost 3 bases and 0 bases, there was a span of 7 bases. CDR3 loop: CASSFVASTDTQYF. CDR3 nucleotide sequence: TGTGCCAGCAGTTTCGTGGCTAGCACAGATACGCAGTATTTT.

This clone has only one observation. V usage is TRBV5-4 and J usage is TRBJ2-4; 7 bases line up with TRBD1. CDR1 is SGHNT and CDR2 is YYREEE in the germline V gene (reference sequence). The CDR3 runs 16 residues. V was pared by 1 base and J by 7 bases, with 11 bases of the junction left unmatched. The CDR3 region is CASSLSAGGRGNIQYF. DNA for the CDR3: TGTGCCAGCAGCTTGTCGGCAGGGGGTAGGGGGAACATTCAGTACTTC.

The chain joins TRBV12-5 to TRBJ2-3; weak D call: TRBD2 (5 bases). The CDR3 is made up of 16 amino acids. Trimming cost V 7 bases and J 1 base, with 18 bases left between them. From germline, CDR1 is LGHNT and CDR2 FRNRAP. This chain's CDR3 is CASAPLVVEGTDTQYF. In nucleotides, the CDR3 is TGTGCTAGTGCCCCATTAGTGGTGGAGGGCACAGATACGCAGTATTTT.

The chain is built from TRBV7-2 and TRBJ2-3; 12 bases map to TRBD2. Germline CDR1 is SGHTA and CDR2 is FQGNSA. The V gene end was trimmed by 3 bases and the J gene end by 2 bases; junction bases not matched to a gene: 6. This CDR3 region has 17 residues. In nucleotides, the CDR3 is TGTGCCAGCAGCTTGCTAGCGGGAGGGTTAGTCACAGATACGCAGTATTTT. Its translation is CASSLLAGGLVTDTQYF.

The CDR3 nucleotides read TGCAGTGCTAGTGGGACTGGTGCTGGGGAGCTGTTTTTT. It specifies CSASGTGAGELFF. The gene calls are TRBV20-1 and TRBJ2-2; a possible D gene is TRBD2 (6 bases). Germline values: CDR1 DFQATT, CDR2 SNEGSKA (reference sequence). This CDR3 has 13 residues. Trimming took off 3 bases at V and 8 bases at J, with 13 bases between the two ends.

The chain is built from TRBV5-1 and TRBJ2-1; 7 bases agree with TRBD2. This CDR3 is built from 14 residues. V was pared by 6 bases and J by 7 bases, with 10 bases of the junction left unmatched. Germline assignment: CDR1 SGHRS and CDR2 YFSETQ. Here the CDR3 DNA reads TGCGCCAGCACCTCCACGGGAGGCGGGAATGAGCAGTTCTTC. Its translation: CASTSTGGGNEQFF.

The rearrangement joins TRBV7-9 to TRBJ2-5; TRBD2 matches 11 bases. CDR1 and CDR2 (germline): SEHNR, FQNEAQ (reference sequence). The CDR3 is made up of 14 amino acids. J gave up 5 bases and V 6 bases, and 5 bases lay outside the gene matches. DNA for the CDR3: TGTGCCAGCAGTCCCGGGACTAGCGGCGAGACCCAGTACTTC. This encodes CASSPGTSGETQYF.

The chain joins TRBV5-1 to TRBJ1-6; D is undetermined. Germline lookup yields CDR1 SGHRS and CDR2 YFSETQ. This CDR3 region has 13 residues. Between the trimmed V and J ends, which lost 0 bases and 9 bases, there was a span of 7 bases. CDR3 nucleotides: TGCGCCAGCAGCTTGGAGTCACTTTCACCCCTCCACTTT. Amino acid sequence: CASSLESLSPLHF. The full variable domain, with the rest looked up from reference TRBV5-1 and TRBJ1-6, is KAGVTQTPRYLIKTRGQQVTLSCSPISGHRSVSWYQQTPGQGLQFLFEYFSETQRNKGNFPGRFSGRQFSNSRSEMNVSTLELGDSALYLCASSLESLSPLHFGNGTRLTVT.

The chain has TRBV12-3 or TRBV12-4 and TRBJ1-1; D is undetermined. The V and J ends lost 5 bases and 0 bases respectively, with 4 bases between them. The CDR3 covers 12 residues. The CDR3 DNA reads TGTGCCAGCAGTACTATGAACACTGAAGCTTTCTTT. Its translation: CASSTMNTEAFF.

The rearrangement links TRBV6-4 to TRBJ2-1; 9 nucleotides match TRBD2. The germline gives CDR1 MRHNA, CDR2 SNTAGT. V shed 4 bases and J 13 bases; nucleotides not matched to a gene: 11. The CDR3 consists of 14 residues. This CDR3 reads CASSASGNPDPQFF. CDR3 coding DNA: TGTGCCAGCAGTGCTAGCGGGAACCCAGACCCACAGTTCTTC.

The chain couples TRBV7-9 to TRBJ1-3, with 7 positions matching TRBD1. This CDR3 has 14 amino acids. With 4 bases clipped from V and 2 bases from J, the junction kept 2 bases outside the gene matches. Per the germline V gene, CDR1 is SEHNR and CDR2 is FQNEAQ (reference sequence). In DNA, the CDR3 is TGTGCCAGCAGCTCAGACAGGGCTGGAAACACCATATATTTT. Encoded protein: CASSSDRAGNTIYF. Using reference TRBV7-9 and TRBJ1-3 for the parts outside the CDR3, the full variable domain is DTGVSQNPRHKITKRGQNVTFRCDPISEHNRLYWYRQTLGQGPEFLTYFQNEAQLEKSRLLSDRFSAERPKGSFSTLEIQRTEQGDSAMYLCASSSDRAGNTIYFGEGSWLTVV.

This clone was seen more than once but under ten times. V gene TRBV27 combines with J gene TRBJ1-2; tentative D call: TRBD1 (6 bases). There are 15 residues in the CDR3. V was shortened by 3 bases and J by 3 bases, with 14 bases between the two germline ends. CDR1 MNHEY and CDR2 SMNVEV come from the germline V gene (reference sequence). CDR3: CASSLLQGSDYGYTF. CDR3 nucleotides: TGTGCCAGCAGTTTGTTGCAGGGGTCGGACTATGGCTACACCTTC.

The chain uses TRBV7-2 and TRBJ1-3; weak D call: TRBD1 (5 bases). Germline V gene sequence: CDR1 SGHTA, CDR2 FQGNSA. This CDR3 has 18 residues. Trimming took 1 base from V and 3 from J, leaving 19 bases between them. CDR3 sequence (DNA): TGTGCCAGCAGCTTAGGATTGGGGGGGAACTCGGGTGGAAACACCATATATTTT. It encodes CASSLGLGGNSGGNTIYF.

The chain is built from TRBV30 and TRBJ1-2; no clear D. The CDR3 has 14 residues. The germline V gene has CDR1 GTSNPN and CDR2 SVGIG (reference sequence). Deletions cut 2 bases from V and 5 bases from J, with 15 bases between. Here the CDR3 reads CAWSLSVELYGYTF. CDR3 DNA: TGTGCCTGGAGTTTGTCGGTCGAGTTATATGGCTACACCTTC.

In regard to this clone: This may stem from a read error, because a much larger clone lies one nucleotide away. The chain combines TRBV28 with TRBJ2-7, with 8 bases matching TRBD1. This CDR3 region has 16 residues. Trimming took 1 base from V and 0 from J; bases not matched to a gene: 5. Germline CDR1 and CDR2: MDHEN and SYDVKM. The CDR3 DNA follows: TGTGCCAGCAGTTTATTCGGGGACAGGAACTCCTACGAGCAGTACTTC. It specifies CASSLFGDRNSYEQYF.

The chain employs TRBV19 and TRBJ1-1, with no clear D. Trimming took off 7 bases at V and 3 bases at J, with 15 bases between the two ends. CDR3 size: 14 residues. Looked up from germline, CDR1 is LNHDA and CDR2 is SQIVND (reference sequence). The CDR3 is CASKLDWRDTEAFF. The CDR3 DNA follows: TGTGCCAGTAAACTAGACTGGCGGGACACTGAAGCTTTCTTT.

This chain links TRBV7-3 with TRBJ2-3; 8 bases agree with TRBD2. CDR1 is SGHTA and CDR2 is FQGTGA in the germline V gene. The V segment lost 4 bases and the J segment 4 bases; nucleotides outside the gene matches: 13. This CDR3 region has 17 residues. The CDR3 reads CASSSLLLAEGADTQYF. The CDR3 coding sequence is TGTGCCAGCAGCTCTTTGTTACTAGCGGAGGGGGCAGATACGCAGTATTTT.

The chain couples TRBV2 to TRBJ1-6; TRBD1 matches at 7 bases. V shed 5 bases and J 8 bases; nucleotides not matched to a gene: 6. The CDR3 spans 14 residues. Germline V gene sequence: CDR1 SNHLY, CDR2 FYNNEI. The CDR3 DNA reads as TGTGCCAGCAGTTCCCTTACAGGGGATTCACCCCTCCACTTT. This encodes CASSSLTGDSPLHF.

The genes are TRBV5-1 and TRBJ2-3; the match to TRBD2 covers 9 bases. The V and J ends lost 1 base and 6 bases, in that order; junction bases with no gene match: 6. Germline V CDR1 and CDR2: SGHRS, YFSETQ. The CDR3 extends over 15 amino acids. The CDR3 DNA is TGCGCCAGCAGCTTGCGCGGGAGGGTAGAGGATACGCAGTATTTT. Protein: CASSLRGRVEDTQYF. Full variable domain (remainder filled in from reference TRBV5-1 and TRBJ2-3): KAGVTQTPRYLIKTRGQQVTLSCSPISGHRSVSWYQQTPGQGLQFLFEYFSETQRNKGNFPGRFSGRQFSNSRSEMNVSTLELGDSALYLCASSLRGRVEDTQYFGPGTRLTVL.